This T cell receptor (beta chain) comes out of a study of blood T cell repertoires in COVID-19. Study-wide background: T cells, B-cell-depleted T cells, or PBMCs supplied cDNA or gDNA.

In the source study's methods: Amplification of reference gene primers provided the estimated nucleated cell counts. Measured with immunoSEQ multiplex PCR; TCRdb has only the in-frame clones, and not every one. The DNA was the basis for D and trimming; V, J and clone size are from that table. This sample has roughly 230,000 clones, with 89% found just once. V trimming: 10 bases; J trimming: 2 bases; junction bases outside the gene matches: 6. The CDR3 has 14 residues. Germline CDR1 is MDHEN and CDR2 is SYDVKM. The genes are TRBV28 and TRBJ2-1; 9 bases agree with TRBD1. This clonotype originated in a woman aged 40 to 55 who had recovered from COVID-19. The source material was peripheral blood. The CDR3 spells CATPRTGAYNEQFF. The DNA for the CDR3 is TGTGCCACCCCCAGGACAGGGGCCTACAATGAGCAGTTCTTC.